This T cell receptor beta chain was recovered during a study of blood T cell repertoires in COVID-19 (dated by TCRdb to about 2020). With respect to the entire study: Samples covering the acute and convalescent phases of COVID-19 were provided by collaborators in the United States, Italy and Spain. The prospective study material was composed of cDNA or gDNA derived from T cells, B-cell-depleted T cells, or PBMCs. The dataset comprised deeply sampled blood TCRbeta repertoires from subjects exposed to, actively infected with, or recovered from COVID-19. The repertoires were made available in a free public database intended to serve as a resource for research on the immune response to SARS-CoV-2. Samples were obtained from the ongoing ImmuneRACE study (first 160 participants) and from 1,200 or so subjects provided by 6 global collaborators. Sample metadata almost always included a de-identified subject ID, COVID-19 status, age in years and sex. Where available, HLA class I and class II types were taken from metadata supplied by the sample provider and were not determined by assay-based typing. General findings and caveats noted by the study authors: Clinical and demographic metadata were provided uncurated, with the amount varying by source and participant.

With regard to this clone: Its antigen is not yet known. Base qualities are not provided; no much larger clone lies one nucleotide away.

One collaborating source in Seattle enrolled patients while the patients were actively infected and followed the patients over time throughout the course of disease. Each collaborating institution followed its own protocols to collect whole blood in K2EDTA tubes. For TCRbeta analysis, collaborators shipped samples as frozen whole blood, isolated PBMCs, or DNA extracted from either of those sample types. V and J lose 8 bases and 1 base, and a span of 12 bases separates them. Based on the germline V gene (reference sequence), the CDR1 and CDR2 sequences are LNHDA and SQIVND. The CDR3, cysteine through phenylalanine, is 15 amino acids long. Only the CDR3 DNA stays, 45 bases, in frame from base 1. The immunoSEQ Assay, a bias-controlled multiplex PCR, was used to amplify TCRbeta CDR3 regions from genomic DNA. As for the original processing: The number of nucleated cells in each sample was estimated from the amplification of reference gene primers within the assay. To quantify the absolute abundance of each unique TCRbeta CDR3 rearrangement, sequence reads were collapsed and filtered. For each sample, productive Simpson clonality was calculated by taking the square root of Simpson's diversity index across productive rearrangements. TCRdb carries this immuneACCESS record with in-frame sequences only. Its versions omit some clonotypes, under half of them owing to an unresolved V gene in the studies checked, with the rest unexplained. The V and J calls and clone size are taken from that table; D and trimming were inferred from the DNA. This sample gives some 210,000 clones in total; roughly 92% of them show up just once. The ten largest account for about 0.8% of the sample.

Sequencing was carried out using peripheral blood. This sequence originates from a man aged 55 to 70 with COVID-19, enrolled during active disease. Recombination connected TRBV19 to TRBJ1-6; D gene: possibly TRBD1, on 6 matching bases. The CDR3 region reads CASGQLNSYNSPLHF. The nucleotide sequence reads TGTGCCAGTGGACAGCTAAATTCCTATAATTCACCCCTCCACTTT.